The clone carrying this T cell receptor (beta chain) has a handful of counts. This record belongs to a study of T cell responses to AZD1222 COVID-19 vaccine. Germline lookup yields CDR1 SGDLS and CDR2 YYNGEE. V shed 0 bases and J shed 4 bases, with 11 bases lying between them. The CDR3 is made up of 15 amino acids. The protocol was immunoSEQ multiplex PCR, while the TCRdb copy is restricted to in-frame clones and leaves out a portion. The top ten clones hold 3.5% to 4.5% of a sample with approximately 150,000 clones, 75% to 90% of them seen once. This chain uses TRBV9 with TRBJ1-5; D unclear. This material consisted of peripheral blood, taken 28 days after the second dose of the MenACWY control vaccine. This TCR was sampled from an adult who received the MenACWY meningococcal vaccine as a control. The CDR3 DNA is TGTGCCAGCAGCGTAGGAGGTTCGGCGAATCAGCCCCAGCATTTT. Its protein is CASSVGGSANQPQHF.